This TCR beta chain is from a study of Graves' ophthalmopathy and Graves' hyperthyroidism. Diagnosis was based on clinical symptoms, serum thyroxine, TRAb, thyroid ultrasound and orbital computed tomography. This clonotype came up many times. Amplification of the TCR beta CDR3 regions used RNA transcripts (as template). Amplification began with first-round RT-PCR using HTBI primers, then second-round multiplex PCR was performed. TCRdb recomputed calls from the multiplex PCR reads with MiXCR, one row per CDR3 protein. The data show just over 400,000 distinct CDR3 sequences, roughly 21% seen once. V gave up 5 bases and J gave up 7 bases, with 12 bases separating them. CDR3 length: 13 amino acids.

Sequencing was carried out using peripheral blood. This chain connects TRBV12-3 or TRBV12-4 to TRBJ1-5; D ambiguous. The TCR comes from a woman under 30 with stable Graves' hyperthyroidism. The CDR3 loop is CASSTGVLQPQHF. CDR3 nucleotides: TGTGCCAGCAGTACCGGGGTTCTCCAGCCCCAGCATTTT.